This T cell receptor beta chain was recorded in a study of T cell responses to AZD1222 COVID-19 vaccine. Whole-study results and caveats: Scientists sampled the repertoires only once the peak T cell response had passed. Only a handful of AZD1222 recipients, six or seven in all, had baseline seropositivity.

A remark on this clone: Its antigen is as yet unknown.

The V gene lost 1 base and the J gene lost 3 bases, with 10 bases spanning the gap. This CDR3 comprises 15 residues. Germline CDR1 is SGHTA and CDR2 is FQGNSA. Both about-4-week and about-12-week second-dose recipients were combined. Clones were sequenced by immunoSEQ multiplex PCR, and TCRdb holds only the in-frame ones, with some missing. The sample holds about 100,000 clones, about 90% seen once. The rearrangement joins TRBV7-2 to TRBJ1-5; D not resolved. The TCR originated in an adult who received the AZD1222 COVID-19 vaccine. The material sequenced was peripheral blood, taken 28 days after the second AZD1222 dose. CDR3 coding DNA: TGTGCCAGCAGCTTAGTACACGTCCACAATCAGCCCCAGCATTTT. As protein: CASSLVHVHNQPQHF.